This T cell receptor beta chain emerged from a study of CD4 T cells in relation to SARS-CoV-2 and coronaviruses. Assay: immunoSEQ multiplex PCR; the TCRdb copy retains only in-frame clones and omits some. The data hold approximately 20,000 clones, with roughly 69% observed a single time. Remarks on this clone: Its antigen is not identified.

The trim removed 0 bases at V and 3 bases at J, leaving 2 bases unmatched. The CDR3 is 15 amino acids. Germline-derived CDR1 and CDR2 are SGHNT and YYREEE (reference sequence). The unexposed donors gave CD4+ T cells in about 2011-2018, prior to COVID-19. The cells were cultured for 10 days before CD4+ T cells were isolated. Input material: CD4+ T cells from PBMCs, cultured in vitro. The chain combines TRBV5-4 with TRBJ2-3; TRBD2 aligns across 9 bases. The clonotype originates from a human donor in good health. CDR3 DNA: TGTGCCAGCAGCTTGGGGCGGGAGGGAACAGATACGCAGTATTTT. This translates into CASSLGREGTDTQYF.